This is a list of T cell receptor beta chains from one sample in a study of cytomegalovirus exposure and HLA in healthy donors. The table came from immunoSEQ multiplex PCR; TCRdb's copy has only in-frame clones and leaves some out. Among hundreds of thousands of clones listed, approximately 84% were seen once. The sequenced material came from PBMCs. The origin of the receptors is a man aged 18 to 29 in good health and CMV-seropositive. Both conserved end residues are part of each CDR3. The D gene is left open where the match is weak. Clone sizes are given selectively: once, few, many, or a class where the clone is expanded.

V	size	J	D	DNA	CDR3
TRBV29-1	.	TRBJ2-1	.	TGCAGCGAGAGGACCTACAATGAGCAGTTCTTC	CSERTYNEQFF
TRBV10-3	.	TRBJ2-2	TRBD2	TGTGCCATCAGAGAGAAGGGACTAGCGGGAGGTACGAACACCGGGGAGCTGTTTTTT	CAIREKGLAGGTNTGELFF
TRBV19	.	TRBJ2-7	TRBD2	TGTGCCAGTAGTAGGGGACTAGCGGGTTACGAGCAGTACTTC	CASSRGLAGYEQYF
TRBV5-1	.	TRBJ2-3	TRBD2	TGCGCCAGCAGCTCTGGACTAGCGGGAGTAAGGCGGGTCACAGATACGCAGTATTTT	CASSSGLAGVRRVTDTQYF
TRBV7-3	.	TRBJ2-1	TRBD2	TGTGCCAGCAGCTCAGCGGGAGGATACAATGAGCAGTTCTTC	CASSSAGGYNEQFF
TRBV5-1	.	TRBJ2-7	TRBD1	TGCGCCAGCCGGTCCCATTTTGTTTCGGGACAGGGGACATCTGAGCAGTACTTC	CASRSHFVSGQGTSEQYF
TRBV2	.	TRBJ2-7	.	TGTGCCAGCAGGATCCGGGCCGCGGGCGAGCAGTACTTC	CASRIRAAGEQYF
TRBV27	.	TRBJ2-7	TRBD1	TGTGCCAGCAGTTTATTGACAGGGGGGGACGAGCAGTACTTC	CASSLLTGGDEQYF
TRBV28	.	TRBJ2-7	.	TGTGCCAGCAACAAGGACAGACCTTTAGCACCAAACTCCTACGAGCAGTACTTC	CASNKDRPLAPNSYEQYF
TRBV19	.	TRBJ1-4	TRBD1	TGTGCCAGTAGTCCGGGGACAGCAACTAATGAAAAACTGTTTTTT	CASSPGTATNEKLFF
TRBV28	.	TRBJ1-4	TRBD1	TGTGCCAGCAGTTTATGGACAGGGATTAATGAAAAACTGTTTTTT	CASSLWTGINEKLFF
TRBV19	.	TRBJ1-5	.	TGTGCCAGTAGTACTGAAGGGGTGAGCAATCAGCCCCAGCATTTT	CASSTEGVSNQPQHF
TRBV27	.	TRBJ2-2	TRBD1	TGTGCCAGCTGTGGGCGGACAGGGCGAAGAAACGGGGAGCTGTTTTTT	CASCGRTGRRNGELFF
TRBV4-2	.	TRBJ2-4	.	TGTGCCAGCAGCCCTTTCACCGGGAGTGGCATTCAGTACTTC	CASSPFTGSGIQYF
TRBV6-5	.	TRBJ1-1	.	TGTGCCAGCAGTTACGGAGTGGGGGCTCGTGAAGCTTTCTTT	CASSYGVGAREAFF
TRBV5-1	.	TRBJ2-1	.	TGCGCCAGCAGCTTGGACCCCTACAATGAGCAGTTCTTC	CASSLDPYNEQFF
TRBV29-1	.	TRBJ2-6	.	TGCAGCGTTGTAACAGGGAGGGCTGGGGCCAACGTCCTGACTTTC	CSVVTGRAGANVLTF
TRBV20-1	.	TRBJ1-2	.	TGCAGTGCACGAGACTATGGCTACACCTTC	CSARDYGYTF
TRBV6-1	.	TRBJ2-1	.	TGTGCCCTGGCAGGCGGGGAGACTCACAATGAGCAGTTCTTC	CALAGGETHNEQFF
TRBV11-2	.	TRBJ2-2	.	TGTGCCAGCAGCTTAGGATCACTCTTAGGCCGGTTGGGCGGGGAGCTGTTTTTT	CASSLGSLLGRLGGELFF
TRBV5-6	.	TRBJ2-5	.	TGTGCCAGCAGCCGACCCGGACATATCCAAGAGACCCAGTACTTC	CASSRPGHIQETQYF
TRBV6-6	once	TRBJ2-7	.	TGTGCCAGCAGCCCTCCCCGGGGGCTCTCCTACGAGCAGTACTTC	CASSPPRGLSYEQYF
TRBV2	few	TRBJ1-2	.	TGTGCCAGCAGTGAAAATTTCGGGTACTATGGCTACACCTTC	CASSENFGYYGYTF
TRBV29-1	.	TRBJ1-2	.	TGCAGCGCGTGGATTATCTATGGCTACACCTTC	CSAWIIYGYTF
TRBV5-1	once	TRBJ2-7	.	TGCGCCAGCAGCTTCCGCGGGGGCAGCTCCTACGAGCAGTACTTC	CASSFRGGSSYEQYF
TRBV2	few	TRBJ1-1	.	TGTGCCAGCAGTGTACAGGGTATGAACACTGAAGCTTTCTTT	CASSVQGMNTEAFF
TRBV5-1	few	TRBJ1-2	.	TGCGCCAGCAGGAACTTGGGTGACTATGGCTACACCTTC	CASRNLGDYGYTF
TRBV14	.	TRBJ2-7	.	TGTGCCAGCAGCCGACAACTGTCTAGCGAGCAGTACTTC	CASSRQLSSEQYF
TRBV27	once	TRBJ2-5	.	TGTGCCAGCAGTTCCTGGACAGACCAAGAGACCCAGTACTTC	CASSSWTDQETQYF
TRBV6-5	.	TRBJ1-1	.	TGTGCCAGCAGTTACTCTGCGGGGTGGGACACTGAAGCTTTCTTT	CASSYSAGWDTEAFF
TRBV5-6	.	TRBJ1-2	TRBD1	TGTGCCAGCAGCCCCTGGGACAGAGTACATGGCTACACCTTC	CASSPWDRVHGYTF
TRBV4-2	.	TRBJ2-1	.	TGTGCCAGCAGCCAAGAATCGCAGGGCTACAATGAGCAGTTCTTC	CASSQESQGYNEQFF
TRBV9	.	TRBJ2-7	.	TGTGCCAGCAGCGTAGATTTGTCGAGCTACGAGCAGTACTTC	CASSVDLSSYEQYF
TRBV30	.	TRBJ2-7	TRBD2	TGTGCCTGGAGTGTCGGCGGAGCGGGAGGCTCCTACGAGCAGTACTTC	CAWSVGGAGGSYEQYF
TRBV28	.	TRBJ1-5	.	TGTGCCAGCCGGACAGATCCTACGACCCAGCATTTT	CASRTDPTTQHF
TRBV9	.	TRBJ2-3	.	TGTGCCAGCAGCGTAGTTGGGGCCCCCACAGATACGCAGTATTTT	CASSVVGAPTDTQYF
TRBV30	.	TRBJ2-3	.	TGTGCCTGGAGTGGTAATTCGGGCCTCCGGGGCGATACGCAGTATTTT	CAWSGNSGLRGDTQYF
TRBV7-2	.	TRBJ1-1	TRBD1	TGTGCCAGCAGCCGAGACATAGGGACAGACACTGAAGCTTTCTTT	CASSRDIGTDTEAFF
TRBV7-7	once	TRBJ2-1	TRBD2	TGTGCCAGCAGCCCGACCCTGGCGGGAGGGCACAATGAGCAGTTCTTC	CASSPTLAGGHNEQFF
TRBV6-1	.	TRBJ1-2	.	TGTGCCAGCAGGGAGTTTGATGGCTACACCTTC	CASREFDGYTF
TRBV2	.	TRBJ1-2	TRBD1	TGTGCCAGCAGTGAAACGTCGGGGACAGCCTATGGCTACACCTTC	CASSETSGTAYGYTF
TRBV2	.	TRBJ2-2	.	TGTGCCAGCAGTGAAGCGATATCGGGGCGGGGCGGGGAGCTGTTTTTT	CASSEAISGRGGELFF
TRBV6-5	once	TRBJ1-1	TRBD1	TGTGCCAGCAGTTTCAGACAGGGGGCGGGTGAAGCTTTCTTT	CASSFRQGAGEAFF
TRBV2	.	TRBJ2-5	.	TGTGCCAGCAGTGGGTCGGAGACCCAGTACTTC	CASSGSETQYF
TRBV6-5	.	TRBJ2-7	TRBD1	TGTGCCAGCAGTTACCCGGGACAGGAGCAGTACTTC	CASSYPGQEQYF
TRBV29-1	.	TRBJ1-2	.	TGCAGCTCTTTAAGCAGGAATGCTATGGCTGCCACCTTC	CSSLSRNAMAATF
TRBV29-1	.	TRBJ2-3	TRBD2	TGCAGCGTTGTCTCTAGCGGGAACCCGACAGATACGCAGTATTTT	CSVVSSGNPTDTQYF
TRBV27	.	TRBJ2-3	.	TGTGCCAGCAGTCCAATCTCGACGGCGGATACGCAGTATTTT	CASSPISTADTQYF